This entry lists 28 T cell receptor beta chains sequenced from one sample in a study of patients and donors after allogeneic stem cell transplantation. TCRdb reprocessed the RT-PCR reads via MiXCR and lists one record per CDR3 protein. The data contain tens of thousands of distinct CDR3 sequences, roughly 29% of them singletons. The sequenced material came from blood, either unsorted or a sorted T cell fraction (not recorded which). The receptor source for this set is a human donor who was either an allogeneic HSCT recipient or a stem cell or donor lymphocyte infusion donor (not recorded which). It is not recorded whose cells these are; they may come from a transplant donor.

The chain joins TRBV20-1 to TRBJ2-1; no firm D call. The V gene's germline CDR1 is DFQATT and CDR2 SNEGSKA (reference sequence). This CDR3 spans 15 amino acids. V lost 1 base and J 0 bases, leaving 10 bases between the germline ends. CDR3 residues: CSARASGRSYNEQFF. The CDR3 DNA sequence: TGCAGTGCTAGAGCCTCGGGCCGCTCCTACAATGAGCAGTTCTTC.

The CDR3 DNA sequence: TGCGCCAGCAGCCCCCCAGCGGGAAACACCGGGGAGCTGTTTTTT. Protein product: CASSPPAGNTGELFF. The chain couples TRBV5-1 to TRBJ2-2; 7 bases match TRBD2. V lost 4 bases and J lost 2; bases outside the gene matches: 5. The germline V gene has CDR1 SGHRS and CDR2 YFSETQ. The CDR3 covers 15 residues.

The rearrangement links TRBV27 to TRBJ2-4; D might be TRBD2 (6 bases). The ends were cut back, 8 bases at V and 6 bases at J, with 17 bases in the middle. The V gene's germline CDR1 is MNHEY and CDR2 SMNVEV (reference sequence). The CDR3 contains 14 residues. The CDR3 DNA is TGTGCCAGCCTTGCCGGGGGATTAAGAAACATTCAGTACTTC. This sequence encodes CASLAGGLRNIQYF.

This clonotype occurred a few times. The genes are TRBV20-1 and TRBJ2-7; D perhaps matches TRBD1 (6 bases). This CDR3 has 14 residues. CDR1 DFQATT and CDR2 SNEGSKA come from the germline V gene (reference sequence). Trimming took off 0 bases at V and 1 base at J, with 10 bases between the two ends. As DNA, the CDR3 is TGCAGTGCTAGAGACACGGACAGTTCCTACGAGCAGTACTTC. Residues: CSARDTDSSYEQYF.

This clonotype turned up a few times. The chain combines TRBV29-1 with TRBJ1-2; unclear D gene. CDR3 size: 11 residues. The V gene lost 5 bases and the J gene lost 4 bases, with 8 bases spanning the gap. CDR1 is SQVTM, CDR2 ANQGSEA, per germline. The CDR3 DNA follows: TGCAGCGTTACGGAGGGCTATGGCTACACCTTC. Its translation: CSVTEGYGYTF.

This clonotype was found a few times. This chain joins TRBV6-5 and TRBJ1-1, with D uncertain. The CDR3 consists of 13 residues. Between the trimmed V and J ends, which lost 6 bases and 3 bases, there was a span of 11 bases. Germline V gene sequence: CDR1 MNHEY, CDR2 SVGAGI. The CDR3 region has the DNA TGTGCCAGCAGCCCTCGATTAGACACTGAAGCTTTCTTT. It is translated as CASSPRLDTEAFF.

The V call is TRBV20-1, the J call TRBJ1-1; 11 bases fit TRBD1. CDR3 length equals 14 residues. Looked up from germline, CDR1 is DFQATT and CDR2 is SNEGSKA (reference sequence). J gave up 6 bases and V 3 bases, and 6 bases lay outside the gene matches. The CDR3 bases are TGCAGTGCTAGCGACGGACAGGGGGCTGCTGAAGCTTTCTTT. Its translation is CSASDGQGAAEAFF.

This clonotype has at least ten counts. The chain has TRBV5-1 and TRBJ1-2; D remains unclear. This CDR3 region has 12 residues. Trimming shortened V by 5 bases and J by 2 bases, and 7 bases separated the two germline ends. Germline V gives CDR1 SGHRS, CDR2 YFSETQ. The CDR3: CASSLANYGYTF. CDR3 sequence (DNA): TGCGCCAGCAGTTTAGCCAACTATGGCTACACCTTC.

This clonotype was seen at least ten times. The chain carries TRBV12-3 or TRBV12-4 and TRBJ1-1; D possibly corresponds to TRBD1 (6 bases). The V gene lost 3 bases and the J gene lost 5 bases, with 13 bases spanning the gap. The CDR3 is 14 amino acids. In nucleotides, the CDR3 is TGTGCCAGCAGTTTTTGGGGGGCGCGAACTGAAGCTTTCTTT. Translation gives CASSFWGARTEAFF.

This clonotype was observed a handful of times. The chain employs TRBV20-1 and TRBJ2-3; tentatively, D is TRBD2 (7 bases). Germline V gene data show CDR1 as DFQATT and CDR2 as SNEGSKA (reference sequence). This CDR3 has 14 amino acids. V lost 6 bases and J 6 bases, leaving 19 bases between the germline ends. The DNA for the CDR3 is TGCAGTGCCAGACGGGGGGCAAACATTGATACGCAGTATTTT. It specifies CSARRGANIDTQYF.

This clonotype was recorded a few times. The chain combines TRBV10-3 with TRBJ2-1, with D possibly matching TRBD2 (6 bases). Trimming removed 2 bases from V and 4 bases from J, with 9 bases in between. Looked up from germline, CDR1 is ENHRY and CDR2 is SYGVKD. This CDR3 spans 14 amino acids. The CDR3 spells CAISEGGDYNEQFF. DNA for the CDR3: TGTGCCATCAGTGAGGGAGGGGATTACAATGAGCAGTTCTTC.

This clonotype has more than one count but fewer than ten. This rearrangement joins TRBV29-1 to TRBJ2-1; D call uncertain. This CDR3 has 12 amino acids. CDR1 and CDR2 (germline): SQVTM, ANQGSEA. V was shortened by 3 bases and J by 2 bases, with 5 bases between the two germline ends. As DNA, the CDR3 is TGCAGCGTTGACGGTCCCTACAATGAGCAGTTCTTC. This encodes CSVDGPYNEQFF.

There are a few counts of this clonotype. The chain is built from TRBV9 and TRBJ2-5; no definite D call. This CDR3 comprises 13 residues. Looked up from germline, CDR1 is SGDLS and CDR2 is YYNGEE. V lost 0 bases to trimming and J lost 3 bases, with 6 bases between them. CDR3 bases: TGTGCCAGCAGCGTAGCTTCCAAAGAGACCCAGTACTTC. Translation: CASSVASKETQYF. Together with reference TRBV9 and TRBJ2-5, the CDR3 gives the full variable domain: DSGVTQTPKHLITATGQRVTLRCSPRSGDLSVYWYQQSLDQGLQFLIQYYNGEERAKGNILERFSAQQFPDLHSELNLSSLELGDSALYFCASSVASKETQYFGPGTRLLVL.

The chain uses TRBV3-1 and TRBJ2-7; 8 bases are a match to TRBD2. The CDR3 has 15 amino acids. The germline V gene encodes CDR1 LGHDT and CDR2 YNNKEL (reference sequence). V was pared by 6 bases and J by 0 bases, with 7 bases of the junction left unmatched. The CDR3 loop is CASSQRSGGSYEQYF. CDR3 nucleotide sequence: TGTGCCAGCAGTCAACGCAGCGGGGGCTCCTACGAGCAGTACTTC.

This chain uses TRBV2 with TRBJ2-1; D not certain. Germline values: CDR1 SNHLY, CDR2 FYNNEI. The CDR3 totals 13 residues. V lost 6 bases and J lost 8, with 14 bases in between. The CDR3 here is CASRTFPRDEQFF. The CDR3 DNA follows: TGTGCCAGCAGGACGTTTCCTAGGGATGAGCAGTTCTTC.

This clonotype showed up just a few times. This sequence joins TRBV25-1 and TRBJ2-2, with D maybe TRBD2 (6 bases). Per germline, CDR1 MGHDK and CDR2 SYGVNS. The V gene lost 1 base and the J gene lost 5 bases, with 8 bases spanning the gap. The CDR3 runs to 14 residues. The CDR3 DNA reads as TGTGCCAGCAGTGAATCCGGGGGAACCGGGGAGCTGTTTTTT. Protein product: CASSESGGTGELFF.

The rearrangement links TRBV20-1 to TRBJ1-5; 10 bases agree with TRBD1. CDR1 is DFQATT and CDR2 is SNEGSKA in the germline V gene (reference sequence). This CDR3 comprises 15 residues. Unmatched junction bases numbered 8, after V lost 5 bases and J lost 4 bases. The CDR3 is CSALDRGLGNQPQHF. Written as DNA, the CDR3 is TGCAGTGCTCTAGACAGGGGGCTGGGAAATCAGCCCCAGCATTTT.

This clonotype was seen ten or more times. The V and J genes are TRBV7-2 and TRBJ1-1; the D gene is possibly TRBD1 (5 bases). The CDR3 extends over 15 amino acids. The V gene lost 5 bases and the J gene lost 1 base, with 14 bases spanning the gap. From germline, CDR1 is SGHTA and CDR2 FQGNSA. The CDR3: CASSPKIDRNTEAFF. DNA of the CDR3: TGTGCCAGCAGCCCGAAAATCGACAGGAACACTGAAGCTTTCTTT.

This clonotype was seen a few times. The V and J genes are TRBV7-3 and TRBJ2-1, with D hard to call. V was pared by 1 base and J by 14 bases, with 15 bases between. This CDR3 is built from 13 residues. CDR1 and CDR2 from the germline V gene are SGHTA and FQGTGA. The CDR3 protein is CASSLSPTAVKFF. CDR3 bases: TGTGCCAGCAGCTTAAGCCCTACCGCCGTTAAGTTCTTC. Together with reference TRBV7-3 and TRBJ2-1, the CDR3 gives the full variable domain: GAGVSQTPSNKVTEKGKYVELRCDPISGHTALYWYRQSLGQGPEFLIYFQGTGAADDSGLPNDRFFAVRPEGSVSTLKIQRTERGDSAVYLCASSLSPTAVKFFGPGTRLTVL.

The sample holds a few counts of this clonotype. The gene calls are TRBV28 and TRBJ1-1, with D tentatively TRBD1 (5 bases). Germline-derived CDR1 and CDR2 are MDHEN and SYDVKM. The CDR3 extends over 15 amino acids. Trimming pared 6 bases from V and 4 bases from J, leaving 18 bases between. The CDR3 here is CASSQFRGLSTEAFF. In nucleotides, the CDR3 is TGTGCCAGCAGCCAATTTAGGGGCCTGAGCACTGAAGCTTTCTTT.

V is TRBV4-3 and J is TRBJ1-6; D gene uncertain. This CDR3 comprises 17 residues. CDR1 LGHNA and CDR2 YSLEER come from the germline V gene. Trimming cost V 1 base and J 9 bases, with 19 bases left between them. The CDR3 nucleotides read TGCGCCAGCAGCCAAGTTTTCCCATGGCAAAGAGGTTCACCCCTCCACTTT. It yields the protein CASSQVFPWQRGSPLHF.

This clonotype was counted only a few times. CDR3 loop: CASSFGRGGQPQHF. CDR3 DNA sequence: TGTGCCAGCAGTTTTGGGCGGGGCGGCCAGCCCCAGCATTTT. The genes are TRBV27 and TRBJ1-5; D is perhaps TRBD1 (5 bases). Germline lookup yields CDR1 MNHEY and CDR2 SMNVEV (reference sequence). This CDR3 spans 14 amino acids. The V gene lost 3 bases and the J gene lost 7 bases, with 13 bases spanning the gap.

The table lists this clonotype with a few counts. The gene calls are TRBV7-8 and TRBJ1-2, with D possibly being TRBD1 (6 bases). Germline lookup yields CDR1 SGHVS and CDR2 FQNEAQ. The ends were cut back, 5 bases at V and 0 bases at J, with 16 bases in the middle. The CDR3 has 16 residues. The CDR3 bases are TGTGCCAGCAGCAACATACGGGGGCGCGCTAACTATGGCTACACCTTC. Translated, it gives CASSNIRGRANYGYTF.

The CDR3 spells CSARDDRDRGGNQPQHF. CDR3 nucleotides: TGCAGTGCTAGAGATGACCGGGACAGGGGTGGCAATCAGCCCCAGCATTTT. The chain combines TRBV20-1 with TRBJ1-5; 10 bases map to TRBD1. CDR1 is DFQATT, CDR2 SNEGSKA, per germline (reference sequence). The ends lost 0 bases at V and 2 bases at J; junction bases unmatched: 7. The CDR3 is 17 amino acids.

The chain combines TRBV9 with TRBJ1-1; D is unresolved. Trimming removed 0 bases from V and 1 base from J, with 7 bases in between. The length of the CDR3 is 14 residues. Germline V gives CDR1 SGDLS, CDR2 YYNGEE. CDR3 protein: CASSVDAKNTEAFF. The CDR3 DNA reads TGTGCCAGCAGCGTAGACGCGAAGAACACTGAAGCTTTCTTT.

The chain employs TRBV5-1 and TRBJ1-4, with 9 bases that match TRBD1. The trim removed 2 bases at V and 11 bases at J, leaving 4 bases unmatched. The CDR3 runs 13 residues. Germline V gives CDR1 SGHRS, CDR2 YFSETQ. The CDR3 protein is CASSFGTGYKLFF. The CDR3 nucleotides are TGCGCCAGCAGCTTTGGGACAGGGTATAAACTGTTTTTT.

This clonotype came up a few times. The chain is built from TRBV29-1 and TRBJ2-7; TRBD2 aligns across 7 bases. Looked up from germline, CDR1 is SQVTM and CDR2 is ANQGSEA. The V gene end was trimmed by 2 bases and the J gene end by 5 bases; junction bases not matched to a gene: 9. The CDR3 is 14 amino acids. CDR3 bases: TGCAGCGTTGAATTGTGGGAGGGCCCAGACGAGCAGTACTTC. Translation gives CSVELWEGPDEQYF.

This rearrangement joins TRBV20-1 to TRBJ1-3; unclear D gene. The CDR3 runs 12 residues. Per germline, CDR1 DFQATT and CDR2 SNEGSKA (reference sequence). The V gene lost 4 bases and the J gene lost 8 bases, with 12 bases spanning the gap. CDR3 sequence reads: CSAIWGSDTIYF. The CDR3 region has the DNA TGCAGTGCTATCTGGGGTTCGGACACCATATATTTT.